The entry that follows covers one T cell receptor beta chain sequence. The authors ran a second PCR of about 6 to 11 cycles using a sample-barcoded 5' primer and a J-beta primer mix. A 12-random-nucleotide template-switch adaptor tagged each cDNA molecule. TCRdb reprocessed the 5' RACE reads via MiXCR and lists one record per CDR3 protein. The sample has 1.5 million to 2 million distinct CDR3 sequences, about 50% seen once. This entry belongs to a study of blood T cells in healthy people across ages. Across the whole study: Template switching caught about one barcoded beta molecule for each two T cells.

Germline-derived CDR1 and CDR2 are MNHNY and SVGAGI (reference sequence). The CDR3 sequence is 17 residues long. The sample consisted of blood. This TCR derives from a woman aged 35 to 49 in good health. V and J are TRBV6-6 and TRBJ2-5; D perhaps matches TRBD1 (6 bases). The J call may be incorrect, as the DNA end agrees better with TRBJ2-4. The chain's CDR3 is CASSYSNRDGRLNIQYF. The CDR3, as DNA: TGTGCCAGCAGTTACTCGAACAGGGACGGGCGATTAAACATTCAGTACTTC.